Listed here are 11 T cell receptor beta chains from one sample, sequenced in a study of T cells in Graves' hyperthyroidism and ophthalmopathy. Amplification of TCR beta CDR3 regions was performed using RNA transcripts as template. TCR CDR3 regions were first amplified by RT-PCR with HTBI primers. One entry per CDR3 protein, called by TCRdb with MiXCR from the multiplex PCR reads. Of about 500,000 distinct CDR3 sequences detected, under 20% appear once; the ten largest clones hold 17%. Sequenced sample: blood. Receptors originate from a woman aged 18-29 years with Graves' ophthalmopathy.

At least ten counts were recorded for this clonotype. The chain carries TRBV28 and TRBJ2-5, with 11 positions matching TRBD2. CDR1 and CDR2 (germline): MDHEN, SYDVKM. This CDR3 has 14 amino acids. The junction had 3 bases not matched to a gene; V was cut back by 6 bases and J by 3 bases. The CDR3 DNA reads TGTGCCAGCAGCCAGGGACTAGCGGAAGAGACCCAGTACTTC. Amino acids: CASSQGLAEETQYF.

The rearrangement uses TRBV28 and TRBJ2-4; TRBD2 aligns across 9 bases. With 2 bases clipped from V and 3 bases from J, the junction kept 8 bases outside the gene matches. In germline, CDR1 is MDHEN, CDR2 SYDVKM. CDR3 size: 17 residues. The CDR3 coding sequence is TGTGCCAGCAGTTTAATGGCGGGAGGGCCGGGCAAAAACATTCAGTACTTC. Amino acids: CASSLMAGGPGKNIQYF.

Notes on this clonotype: Compared with germline, one end of the junction differs, possibly owing to a read error. The rearrangement uses TRBV6-5 and TRBJ2-2, with TRBD1 identical over 9 bases. Per the germline V gene, CDR1 is MNHEY and CDR2 is SVGAGI. The CDR3 has 16 amino acids. In nucleotides, the CDR3 is TGTGCCTGCAGTTTGTCGACAGGGGGAGACACCGGGGAGCTGTTTTTT. Residues: CACSLSTGGDTGELFF.

This clonotype was recorded at least ten times. The CDR3 sequence: CAWSDGYEQYF. The CDR3 region has the DNA TGTGCCTGGAGTGACGGCTACGAGCAGTACTTC. This rearrangement joins TRBV30 to TRBJ2-7; D is uncertain. Trimming cost V 1 base and J 3 bases, with 4 bases left between them. Germline V lookup: CDR1 GTSNPN, CDR2 SVGIG (reference sequence). CDR3 size: 11 residues.

The table lists this clonotype with a few counts. This chain connects TRBV11-2 to TRBJ1-3, with D hard to call. CDR1 and CDR2 (germline): SGHAT, FQNNGV. CDR3 size: 17 residues. Trimming stripped 1 base from V and 0 bases from J, with 13 bases between. Written as DNA, the CDR3 is TGTGCCAGCAGCTTAGGGCACAGCCAGAGCTCTGGAAACACCATATATTTT. Protein: CASSLGHSQSSGNTIYF.

The genes are TRBV19 and TRBJ2-2, with D tentatively TRBD2 (6 bases). V dropped 3 bases and J dropped 0 bases, with 11 bases sitting between them. The CDR3 is 16 residues long. The germline gives CDR1 LNHDA, CDR2 SQIVND (reference sequence). In DNA, the CDR3 is TGTGCCAGTAGTATTTCCGGACTAACGAACACCGGGGAGCTGTTTTTT. Translated, it gives CASSISGLTNTGELFF.

This clonotype was picked up many times. The chain has TRBV7-2 and TRBJ2-1, with TRBD1 identical over 8 bases. Germline loops: CDR1 SGHTA, CDR2 FQGNSA. This CDR3 spans 16 amino acids. The junction had 8 bases not matched to a gene; V was cut back by 0 bases and J by 7 bases. CDR3 DNA: TGTGCCAGCAGCTTAGCACCAGGGGGCGATGTGAATGAGCAGTTCTTC. Protein: CASSLAPGGDVNEQFF. The full variable domain, its missing parts supplied by reference TRBV7-2 and TRBJ2-1, is GAGVSQSPSNKVTEKGKDVELRCDPISGHTALYWYRQSLGQGLEFLIYFQGNSAPDKSGLPSDRFSAERTGGSVSTLTIQRTQQEDSAVYLCASSLAPGGDVNEQFFGPGTRLTVL.

This clonotype was counted a few times. This sequence joins TRBV5-6 and TRBJ1-2; weak D call: TRBD1 (6 bases). Trimming pared 0 bases from V and 5 bases from J, leaving 14 bases between. Germline-derived CDR1 and CDR2 are SGHDT and YYEEEE. The CDR3 is 15 amino acids. The CDR3 loop reads CASSLELQGRYGYTF. The CDR3 DNA reads as TGTGCCAGCAGCTTGGAACTTCAGGGGAGGTATGGCTACACCTTC.

This clonotype was detected many times. The rearrangement uses TRBV10-3 and TRBJ1-5, with TRBD1 matching 7 bases. This CDR3 spans 16 amino acids. From germline, CDR1 is ENHRY and CDR2 SYGVKD. After removal of 2 bases from V and 1 base from J, the junction contained 5 bases not matched to a gene. CDR3 coding DNA: TGTGCCATCAGTGAGACGACAGGGAACAGCAATCAGCCCCAGCATTTT. Residues: CAISETTGNSNQPQHF.

This clonotype was counted many times. The V call is TRBV6-1, the J call TRBJ1-2, with TRBD1 matching 8 bases. Germline values: CDR1 MNHNS, CDR2 SASEGT. The CDR3 runs 16 residues. Germline trimming cut 6 bases from V and 0 bases from J; bases unmatched to any gene: 9. For the CDR3, the DNA is TGTGCCAGCAGAGAATATACAGGGGGGGCTAACTATGGCTACACCTTC. Its protein product is CASREYTGGANYGYTF.

About this clonotype: The junction shows a germline mismatch at one end, possibly a read error. The chain couples TRBV7-7 to TRBJ2-5; TRBD2 is a possible D gene (5 bases). Germline CDR1 reads SSHAT; CDR2 reads FNYEAQ (reference sequence). There are 15 residues in the CDR3. CDR3 loop: CASSYRTAPQETQYF. In DNA, the CDR3 is TGTGCTAGCAGCTACCGGACTGCCCCCCAAGAGACCCAGTACTTC.